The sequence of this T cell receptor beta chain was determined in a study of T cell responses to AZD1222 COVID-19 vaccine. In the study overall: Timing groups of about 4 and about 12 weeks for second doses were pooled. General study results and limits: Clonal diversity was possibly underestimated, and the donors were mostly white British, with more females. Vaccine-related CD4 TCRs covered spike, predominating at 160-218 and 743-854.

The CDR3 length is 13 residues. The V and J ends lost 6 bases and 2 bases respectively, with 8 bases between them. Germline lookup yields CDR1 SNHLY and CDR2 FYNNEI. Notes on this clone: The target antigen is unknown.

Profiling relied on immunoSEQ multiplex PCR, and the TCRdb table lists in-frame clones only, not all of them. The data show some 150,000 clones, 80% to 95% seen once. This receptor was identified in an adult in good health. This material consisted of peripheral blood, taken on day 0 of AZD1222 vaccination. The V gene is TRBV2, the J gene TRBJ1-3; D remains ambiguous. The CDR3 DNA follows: TGTGCCAGCAGCCAAAACACTGGAAACACCATATATTTT. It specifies CASSQNTGNTIYF. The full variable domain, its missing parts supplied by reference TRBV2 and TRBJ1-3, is EPEVTQTPSHQVTQMGQEVILRCVPISNHLYFYWYRQILGQKVEFLVSFYNNEISEKSEIFDDQFSVERPDGSNFTLKIRSTKLEDSAMYFCASSQNTGNTIYFGEGSWLTVV.